This TCR beta chain was sequenced in a study of blood T cell repertoires in COVID-19. All recovered Cohort 3 donors got two negative PCRs, got clearance, or saw symptom resolution. The CDR3 is 16 amino acids. V shed 1 base and J 4 bases; nucleotides not matched to a gene: 8. Germline V gene data show CDR1 as MDHEN and CDR2 as SYDVKM. Per the original methods: Researchers report that nucleated cell counts were estimated from reference gene primer amplification. Generated by immunoSEQ multiplex PCR, the TCRdb table keeps only in-frame clones and is missing some. The V and J calls and clone size are taken from that table; D and trimming were inferred from the DNA. Here the sample spans about 190,000 clones, 70% to 85% being singletons.

The material sequenced was PBMCs or T cells enriched from blood (not recorded which). The receptor was derived from a woman in her 30s who had recovered from COVID-19. The rearrangement joins TRBV28 to TRBJ1-2; TRBD1 matches 8 bases. CDR3 sequence: CASSLSLQGDFYGYTF. The CDR3 DNA follows: TGTGCCAGCAGTTTATCATTACAGGGGGACTTCTATGGCTACACCTTC.